The subject of this entry is one T cell receptor (beta chain). Germline loops: CDR1 GTSNPN, CDR2 SVGIG (reference sequence). The CDR3 has 13 residues. V dropped 4 bases and J dropped 2 bases, with 9 bases sitting between them. The data were obtained in a study of OX40 agonist ivuxolimab in advanced cancers. Study-wide background: Hepatocellular carcinoma, melanoma, renal cell or head and neck cancer was diagnosed in the dose-escalation patients.

Repertoires were generated with immunoSEQ multiplex PCR, while TCRdb's copy carries only in-frame clones and drops some. This table holds fewer than 95,000 clones, 85% found once. Sequencing was performed on CD4+ or CD8+ T cells sorted from blood, taken in a trial of the OX40 agonist ivuxolimab. The sequence came from an adult with an advanced solid tumor such as melanoma, head and neck, liver or kidney cancer. The rearrangement links TRBV30 to TRBJ1-5, with unresolved D. For the CDR3, the DNA is TGTGCCTGGAACGACGGGCGCAATCAGCCCCAGCATTTT. As protein: CAWNDGRNQPQHF.